This passage covers 27 T cell receptor beta chains from one sample sequenced in a study of cytomegalovirus exposure and HLA in healthy donors. Both 60 Vbeta primers and 13 Jbeta primers went into the PCR. TCRdb keeps only in-frame clones here, not all; method: immunoSEQ multiplex PCR. This sample has about 160,000 clones, with more than 75% found just once. The sequencing input was PBMCs. All receptors come from a girl aged 5-17 years in good health and CMV-seropositive.

The V gene is TRBV2, the J gene TRBJ2-7; 7 bases fit TRBD2. This CDR3 spans 16 amino acids. V trimming: 2 bases; J trimming: 2 bases; junction bases outside the gene matches: 9. CDR1 SNHLY and CDR2 FYNNEI come from the germline V gene. The DNA of the CDR3 is TGTGCCAGCAGTGAAATGTCTAGCGGAGACCCCTACGAGCAGTACTTC. This sequence encodes CASSEMSSGDPYEQYF.

The chain has TRBV30 and TRBJ2-7; perhaps TRBD1 as D (6 bases). The V and J ends lost 3 bases and 3 bases respectively, with 12 bases between them. Looked up from germline, CDR1 is GTSNPN and CDR2 is SVGIG (reference sequence). This CDR3 region has 13 residues. The CDR3 coding sequence is TGTGCCTGGAGAACGACAGGAAACTACGAGCAGTACTTC. Translating gives CAWRTTGNYEQYF.

The V and J genes are TRBV2 and TRBJ1-4; tentatively, D is TRBD1 (6 bases). Trimming shortened V by 7 bases and J by 8 bases, and 14 bases separated the two germline ends. The CDR3 is 13 amino acids. Germline values: CDR1 SNHLY, CDR2 FYNNEI. Here the CDR3 reads CASTAGGREKLFF. The CDR3 DNA reads TGTGCCAGCACTGCGGGGGGGCGGGAAAAACTGTTTTTT.

A few counts support this clone. The rearrangement joins TRBV6-6 to TRBJ1-5, with a tentative D call TRBD1 (5 bases). The germline V and J ends were trimmed by 2 bases and 7 bases, with 9 bases remaining between them. Germline lookup yields CDR1 MNHNY and CDR2 SVGAGI (reference sequence). The CDR3 is made up of 13 amino acids. CDR3 nucleotide sequence: TGTGCCAGCAGTTACGCCCGGGGGCAGCCCCAGCATTTT. This encodes CASSYARGQPQHF.

This clone was picked up a small number of times. This rearrangement joins TRBV27 to TRBJ2-7, with D uncertain. Germline V gene data show CDR1 as MNHEY and CDR2 as SMNVEV (reference sequence). Trimming cost V 9 bases and J 0 bases, with 15 bases left between them. This CDR3 region has 14 residues. The DNA for the CDR3 is TGTGCCAGTCGGTTTCCAGGTAGCTCCTACGAGCAGTACTTC. Its translation: CASRFPGSSYEQYF.

As concerns this clone: A read error may account for a junction end that differs from germline. V is TRBV7-3 and J is TRBJ2-1; 13 nucleotides match TRBD2. Germline V gene lookup returns CDR1 SGHTA and CDR2 FQGTGA. This CDR3 region has 15 residues. The CDR3 DNA follows: TGTGCCAGCAGCATAACTAGCGGGAGGGCCGGTGAGCAGTTCTTC. Its protein product is CASSITSGRAGEQFF.

The CDR3 nucleotides read TGTGCCAGCAGCCCTAGACAGTTCGTGGCCAAAAACATTCAGTACTTC. Residues: CASSPRQFVAKNIQYF. The V and J genes are TRBV12-1 and TRBJ2-4; the table's D call TRBD1 went unverified against the DNA. TRBV12-1 is designated a pseudogene. The CDR3 is made up of 16 amino acids.

The chain links TRBV19 to TRBJ2-2; 11 bases are shared with TRBD2. This CDR3 has 16 amino acids. J was trimmed by 1 base and V by 4 bases; bases with no gene match: 2. Germline CDR1 and CDR2: LNHDA and SQIVND (reference sequence). The CDR3 protein is CASSSGLAGNTGELFF. CDR3 bases: TGTGCCAGTAGTAGCGGACTAGCGGGGAACACCGGGGAGCTGTTTTTT.

CDR3 loop: CATSRLDRARGLNQPQHF. CDR3 DNA sequence: TGTGCCACCAGCAGATTAGACAGGGCTAGGGGCTTAAATCAGCCCCAGCATTTT. This chain links TRBV15 with TRBJ1-5, with 7 bases aligning to TRBD1. J gave up 4 bases and V 2 bases, and 14 bases lay outside the gene matches. Looked up from germline, CDR1 is LNHNV and CDR2 is YYDKDF (reference sequence). This CDR3 is built from 18 residues.

There are a few counts of this clone. V gene TRBV30 combines with J gene TRBJ1-4; D call uncertain. Germline CDR1 and CDR2: GTSNPN and SVGIG (reference sequence). The V end was cut by 0 bases, the J end by 1 base, with 6 bases between. This CDR3 spans 14 amino acids. CDR3 in DNA: TGTGCCTGGAGTGTAACAGAAACTAATGAAAAACTGTTTTTT. Its translation is CAWSVTETNEKLFF. The variable domain in full, with the rest retrieved from reference TRBV30 and TRBJ1-4, is SQTIHQWPATLVQPVGSPLSLECTVEGTSNPNLYWYRQAAGRGLQLLFYSVGIGQISSEVPQNLSASRPQDRQFILSSKKLLLSDSGFYLCAWSVTETNEKLFFGSGTQLSVL.

V is TRBV5-6 and J is TRBJ2-3; the match to TRBD1 covers 8 bases. V shed 1 base and J 3 bases; nucleotides not matched to a gene: 10. Looked up from germline, CDR1 is SGHDT and CDR2 is YYEEEE. The CDR3 spans 17 residues. In nucleotides, the CDR3 is TGTGCCAGCAGCTTGATTAGTGTGGGACAGGAGACAGATACGCAGTATTTT. Amino acid sequence: CASSLISVGQETDTQYF.

This chain uses TRBV27 with TRBJ2-2, with D perhaps matching TRBD1 (6 bases). The CDR3 is 15 amino acids. The germline gives CDR1 MNHEY, CDR2 SMNVEV (reference sequence). The germline V and J ends were trimmed by 6 bases and 7 bases, with 18 bases remaining between them. CDR3 coding DNA: TGTGCCAGCAGCCAGACAGGTCGTCGATTCGGGGAGCTGTTTTTT. It encodes CASSQTGRRFGELFF.

The genes are TRBV6-6 and TRBJ2-6, with TRBD1 as a possible D gene (5 bases). Trimming shortened V by 2 bases and J by 4 bases, and 12 bases separated the two germline ends. Germline values: CDR1 MNHNY, CDR2 SVGAGI (reference sequence). The CDR3 spans 16 residues. Here the CDR3 DNA reads TGTGCCAGCAGTTACACCACAGGTTCGGGGGCCAACGTCCTGACTTTC. Amino acids: CASSYTTGSGANVLTF.

The chain employs TRBV9 and TRBJ2-2; 9 bases agree with TRBD1. The CDR3 sequence is 17 residues long. Trimming removed 3 bases from V and 2 bases from J; junction bases left unmatched: 8. Germline V gene lookup returns CDR1 SGDLS and CDR2 YYNGEE. The CDR3 loop is CASSGPRDRENTGELFF. The CDR3 bases are TGTGCCAGCAGCGGACCCCGGGACAGGGAAAACACCGGGGAGCTGTTTTTT.

The chain recombines TRBV6-1 with TRBJ2-3; 9 bases map to TRBD2. With V trimmed by 1 base and J by 0 bases, 5 bases remained unmatched. Germline V CDR1 and CDR2: MNHNS, SASEGT. The CDR3 runs to 17 residues. CDR3 region: CASSEELLAGSTDTQYF. CDR3 nucleotides: TGTGCCAGCAGTGAAGAACTACTAGCGGGCAGCACAGATACGCAGTATTTT.

The gene calls are TRBV6-1 and TRBJ1-6; D gene ambiguous. V shed 1 base and J shed 7 bases, with 5 bases lying between them. Germline V CDR1 and CDR2: MNHNS, SASEGT. The CDR3 covers 13 residues. The CDR3 protein is CASSEERNSPLHF. Written as DNA, the CDR3 is TGTGCCAGCAGTGAAGAACGGAATTCACCCCTCCACTTT.

The CDR3 region has the DNA TGTGCCAGCAGCTCCCGCGAGGGGGCCAGCACTGAAGCTTTCTTT. As protein: CASSSREGASTEAFF. The rearrangement joins TRBV7-8 to TRBJ1-1; the match to TRBD1 covers 7 bases. V lost 4 bases to trimming and J lost 4 bases; unmatched junction nucleotides: 9. This CDR3 region has 15 residues. Germline CDR1 and CDR2: SGHVS and FQNEAQ.

The rearrangement joins TRBV27 to TRBJ2-1, with TRBD2 matching 9 bases. The CDR3 has 14 amino acids. Germline CDR1 is MNHEY and CDR2 is SMNVEV (reference sequence). With V trimmed by 3 bases and J by 7 bases, 4 bases remained unmatched. CDR3 amino acids: CASSFGLAPNEQFF. As DNA, the CDR3 is TGTGCCAGCAGTTTTGGACTAGCGCCGAATGAGCAGTTCTTC.

CDR3 nucleotide sequence: TGTGCCAGCAATCCTAACCCGGGGAAGGCATACGAAAAACTGTTTTTT. It specifies CASNPNPGKAYEKLFF. The chain carries TRBV28 and TRBJ1-4; D is uncertain. Germline V gives CDR1 MDHEN, CDR2 SYDVKM. CDR3 size: 16 residues. V was shortened by 7 bases and J by 8 bases, with 23 bases between the two germline ends.

This chain joins TRBV30 and TRBJ2-5; the D gene is possibly TRBD2 (6 bases). Germline loops: CDR1 GTSNPN, CDR2 SVGIG (reference sequence). V lost 0 bases, J lost 1 base, and 9 bases lay in between. This CDR3 region has 14 residues. CDR3 sequence: CAWSVTGSQETQYF. For the CDR3, the DNA is TGTGCCTGGAGTGTAACCGGGAGCCAAGAGACCCAGTACTTC.

This chain uses TRBV29-1 with TRBJ2-1, with 8 bases fitting TRBD1. Germline lookup yields CDR1 SQVTM and CDR2 ANQGSEA. Losses at the gene ends were 6 bases for V and 2 bases for J; bases not matched to a gene: 6. The CDR3 length is 14 residues. In DNA, the CDR3 is TGCAGCGTAAGCCGGGACAGGACCTACAATGAGCAGTTCTTC. Protein: CSVSRDRTYNEQFF.

This sequence joins TRBV9 and TRBJ2-5, with 7 bases fitting TRBD1. Germline assignment: CDR1 SGDLS and CDR2 YYNGEE. The V gene end was trimmed by 3 bases and the J gene end by 3 bases; junction bases not matched to a gene: 8. The CDR3 totals 15 residues. CDR3 coding DNA: TGTGCCAGCAGCGGAGGCACCGGGACAGAAGAGACCCAGTACTTC. Protein product: CASSGGTGTEETQYF.

CDR3 DNA sequence: TGTGCCAGCAGCCAGCGGGATAGCACAGATACGCAGTATTTT. Translated: CASSQRDSTDTQYF. This chain uses TRBV6-5 with TRBJ2-3; 7 nucleotides align to TRBD2. The CDR3 runs 14 residues. CDR1 and CDR2 from the germline V gene are MNHEY and SVGAGI. J was trimmed by 0 bases and V by 6 bases; bases with no gene match: 3.

The rearrangement uses TRBV28 and TRBJ1-1, with D hard to call. V lost 5 bases and J 3 bases, leaving 16 bases between the germline ends. The CDR3 runs to 15 residues. Germline V gene data show CDR1 as MDHEN and CDR2 as SYDVKM. The CDR3, as DNA: TGTGCCAGCAGTACCTCGGCGGTTCCGGACACTGAAGCTTTCTTT. This sequence encodes CASSTSAVPDTEAFF.

The chain combines TRBV2 with TRBJ2-6; perhaps TRBD2 as D (5 bases). Germline CDR1 is SNHLY and CDR2 is FYNNEI. Trimming removed 4 bases at V and 0 bases at J, with 10 bases between. This CDR3 region has 16 residues. The CDR3 region is CASSGGPYSGANVLTF. Written as DNA, the CDR3 is TGTGCCAGCAGTGGAGGGCCGTACTCTGGGGCCAACGTCCTGACTTTC.

The genes are TRBV28 and TRBJ2-7, with D possibly TRBD1 on 6 matching bases. The germline V gene has CDR1 MDHEN and CDR2 SYDVKM. V lost 5 bases and J 6 bases, leaving 32 bases between the germline ends. The CDR3 contains 19 residues. The DNA for the CDR3 is TGTGCCAGCAGTGCTCAAAACGGACAGCCCTGGGGCCTACGTCTCGAGCAGTACTTC. Translating it yields CASSAQNGQPWGLRLEQYF.

The chain combines TRBV7-2 with TRBJ2-4; TRBD1 aligns across 10 bases. The CDR3 is 16 amino acids. From germline, CDR1 is SGHTA and CDR2 FQGNSA. The V gene end was trimmed by 5 bases and the J gene end by 5 bases; junction bases not matched to a gene: 9. CDR3 sequence (DNA): TGTGCCAGCAGCGCTCCAGGGACAGGGGTGGAAAACATTCAGTACTTC. Its protein product is CASSAPGTGVENIQYF. The variable domain in full, with the rest retrieved from reference TRBV7-2 and TRBJ2-4, is GAGVSQSPSNKVTEKGKDVELRCDPISGHTALYWYRQSLGQGLEFLIYFQGNSAPDKSGLPSDRFSAERTGGSVSTLTIQRTQQEDSAVYLCASSAPGTGVENIQYFGAGTRLSVL.